This T cell receptor beta chain is from a study of blood T cell repertoires in COVID-19. About the study: Researchers got acute and convalescent COVID-19 samples from the United States, Italy and Spain.

Germline V gene lookup returns CDR1 SGHNT and CDR2 YYREEE (reference sequence). This CDR3 has 17 amino acids. With 1 base clipped from V and 6 bases from J, the junction kept 9 bases outside the gene matches. Measured with immunoSEQ multiplex PCR; TCRdb has only the in-frame clones, and not every one. The table includes 70,000 to 90,000 clones, around 67% detected once. Sequenced input: peripheral blood. The chain has TRBV5-4 and TRBJ2-1; 11 bases match TRBD2. This clonotype was obtained from a human donor with acute or convalescent COVID-19. The donor label of this sample is uncertain. CDR3 nucleotides: TGTGCCAGCAGCTTGTACTCGGCTAGCGGGAGGATCAATGAGCAGTTCTTC. Amino acid sequence: CASSLYSASGRINEQFF.